This T cell receptor (beta chain) was captured in a study of glioma-infiltrating T cells. CDR1 is DFQATT, CDR2 SNEGSKA, per germline (reference sequence). CDR3 length: 11 amino acids. Trimming took off 7 bases at V and 1 base at J, with 6 bases between the two ends. The iRepertoire nested amplicon-rescue multiplex PCR amplified TCR alpha and beta CDR3s from RNA. TCRdb fed the multiplex PCR reads into MiXCR, producing one record per CDR3 protein. In the table there are around 350,000 distinct CDR3 sequences, roughly 41% of which are singletons. Sequenced: glioma tissue, nonneoplastic brain tissue, or PBMCs (not recorded which). The origin of this receptor is a human donor with low-grade glioma or glioblastoma, undergoing nonglioma brain surgery, or in good health (not recorded which). The V gene is TRBV20-1, the J gene TRBJ2-3; D is uncertain. The DNA of the CDR3 is TGCAGTGTGTTGGGCACAGATACGCAGTATTTT. It codes for CSVLGTDTQYF.